This record covers a single TCR beta chain. The CDR3 has 16 residues. Germline lookup yields CDR1 KGHDR and CDR2 SFDVKD. This sample is drawn from a study of T cells expressing NK-cell markers. After re-calling the 5' RACE reads, TCRdb lists one entry per CDR3 protein, DNA absent. This sample contains 550,000 to 600,000 distinct CDR3 sequences. The source of this sequence is a man aged 18 to 35 in good health. The chain uses TRBV24-1 and TRBJ2-1. The sample comprised blood T cells: a sorted CD56 or NKG2C T cell subset, CD4+ or CD8+ T cells, or bulk PBMC T cells (not recorded which). The CDR3 is CATSDQREFVYNEQFF.